The rows below give T cell receptor beta chains drawn from one sample of a study of T cells after posttransplantation cyclophosphamide. Clones were read by immunoSEQ multiplex PCR, and TCRdb kept only the in-frame ones, dropping some. The sample lists 66,000 or so clones; 85% to 95% were seen once. Sequencing used PBMCs. These receptors all stem from a woman aged 25 to 39 in good health and a related stem cell transplant donor. The CDR3 runs from the conserved cysteine through the conserved F or W. A D gene is named only where the DNA matches it firmly. Where a row states a size, it is once, few, many or the class of an expanded clone; other rows omit it.

d_call: NA; j_call: TRBJ1-5; v_call: TRBV5-1; clone_size: NA; cdr3_aa: CASREDSNQPQHF; cdr3_nt: TGCGCCAGCAGAGAAGACAGTAATCAGCCCCAGCATTTT
d_call: TRBD1; j_call: TRBJ1-6; v_call: TRBV5-1; clone_size: NA; cdr3_aa: CASSPDRDRSPLHF; cdr3_nt: TGCGCCAGCAGCCCGGACAGGGACCGTTCACCCCTCCACTTT
d_call: TRBD1; j_call: TRBJ1-1; v_call: TRBV7-2; clone_size: NA; cdr3_aa: CASSLNGQVSTEAFF; cdr3_nt: TGTGCCAGCAGCTTAAATGGACAGGTGTCCACTGAAGCTTTCTTT
d_call: TRBD2; j_call: TRBJ2-5; v_call: TRBV7-9; clone_size: NA; cdr3_aa: CASSLAGRGAITETQYF; cdr3_nt: TGTGCCAGCAGCTTAGCCGGGCGGGGGGCCATCACGGAGACCCAGTACTTC
d_call: NA; j_call: TRBJ1-5; v_call: TRBV19; clone_size: NA; cdr3_aa: CASSIFGTEAFPPQHF; cdr3_nt: TGTGCCAGTAGTATATTCGGGACGGAAGCTTTCCCGCCCCAGCATTTT
d_call: NA; j_call: TRBJ1-5; v_call: TRBV5-1; clone_size: NA; cdr3_aa: CASSLDGGHQPQHF; cdr3_nt: TGCGCCAGCAGCTTGGACGGGGGGCACCAGCCCCAGCATTTT
d_call: NA; j_call: TRBJ1-5; v_call: TRBV18; clone_size: NA; cdr3_aa: CASSSKVGNQPQHF; cdr3_nt: TGTGCCAGCTCATCAAAAGTGGGCAATCAGCCCCAGCATTTT
d_call: NA; j_call: TRBJ1-4; v_call: TRBV6-5; clone_size: NA; cdr3_aa: CASRRSGGKLFF; cdr3_nt: TGTGCCAGCAGACGTTCCGGGGGTAAACTGTTTTTT
d_call: TRBD1; j_call: TRBJ1-6; v_call: TRBV7-6; clone_size: NA; cdr3_aa: CASRGTAKNSPLHF; cdr3_nt: TGTGCCAGCCGGGGGACAGCGAAAAATTCACCCCTCCACTTT
d_call: TRBD1; j_call: TRBJ1-5; v_call: TRBV28; clone_size: NA; cdr3_aa: CATGTGRDQPQHF; cdr3_nt: TGTGCCACAGGGACAGGGAGGGATCAGCCCCAGCATTTT
d_call: NA; j_call: TRBJ2-7; v_call: TRBV6-5; clone_size: NA; cdr3_aa: CASTYSGTGAYEQYF; cdr3_nt: TGTGCCAGCACCTACTCCGGGACCGGCGCCTACGAGCAGTACTTC
d_call: NA; j_call: TRBJ2-7; v_call: TRBV15; clone_size: NA; cdr3_aa: CATSRDWGPYEQYF; cdr3_nt: TGTGCCACCAGCAGAGATTGGGGACCTTACGAGCAGTACTTC
d_call: TRBD1; j_call: TRBJ2-7; v_call: TRBV10-3; clone_size: NA; cdr3_aa: CAIRQGPYEQYF; cdr3_nt: TGTGCCATCCGACAGGGGCCCTACGAGCAGTACTTC
d_call: NA; j_call: TRBJ2-5; v_call: TRBV2; clone_size: NA; cdr3_aa: CASSQEYQKETQYF; cdr3_nt: TGTGCCAGCAGTCAGGAGTACCAAAAAGAGACCCAGTACTTC
d_call: NA; j_call: TRBJ1-2; v_call: TRBV4-2; clone_size: NA; cdr3_aa: CASSQEITGPTNYGYTF; cdr3_nt: TGTGCCAGCAGCCAAGAAATAACAGGACCAACTAACTATGGCTACACCTTC
d_call: NA; j_call: TRBJ1-1; v_call: TRBV2; clone_size: NA; cdr3_aa: CASSVSGAFF; cdr3_nt: TGTGCCAGCAGTGTATCAGGGGCTTTCTTT
d_call: NA; j_call: TRBJ1-5; v_call: TRBV4-3; clone_size: NA; cdr3_aa: CASSRTQGGDQPQHF; cdr3_nt: TGCGCCAGCAGCCGTACACAGGGAGGAGATCAGCCCCAGCATTTT
d_call: NA; j_call: TRBJ2-2; v_call: TRBV10-3; clone_size: NA; cdr3_aa: CAIKSAQSAGELFF; cdr3_nt: TGTGCCATCAAGTCCGCGCAGTCAGCCGGGGAGCTGTTTTTT
d_call: NA; j_call: TRBJ1-3; v_call: TRBV7-2; clone_size: NA; cdr3_aa: CASSSQSDSGSGNTIYF; cdr3_nt: TGTGCCAGCAGCTCTCAATCAGACAGCGGCTCTGGAAACACCATATATTTT
d_call: NA; j_call: TRBJ1-2; v_call: TRBV6-5; clone_size: NA; cdr3_aa: CASSLVSPNYGYTF; cdr3_nt: TGTGCCAGCAGCTTAGTGTCCCCTAACTATGGCTACACCTTC
d_call: NA; j_call: TRBJ1-5; v_call: TRBV2; clone_size: NA; cdr3_aa: CASDKPGPQHF; cdr3_nt: TGTGCCAGCGACAAACCGGGGCCCCAGCATTTT
d_call: NA; j_call: TRBJ2-3; v_call: TRBV7-2; clone_size: NA; cdr3_aa: CASSYGWVADTQYF; cdr3_nt: TGTGCCAGCAGCTACGGATGGGTTGCAGATACGCAGTATTTT
d_call: TRBD1; j_call: TRBJ1-3; v_call: TRBV28; clone_size: NA; cdr3_aa: CASSPPTGSGNTIYF; cdr3_nt: TGTGCCAGCAGCCCCCCGACAGGGTCCGGAAACACCATATATTTT
d_call: NA; j_call: TRBJ2-3; v_call: TRBV28; clone_size: NA; cdr3_aa: CASSFATEAVPDTQYF; cdr3_nt: TGTGCCAGCAGTTTCGCCACCGAAGCGGTCCCAGATACGCAGTATTTT
d_call: NA; j_call: TRBJ2-1; v_call: TRBV15; clone_size: NA; cdr3_aa: CATSREGGQVQYEQFF; cdr3_nt: TGTGCCACCAGCAGAGAGGGAGGACAAGTTCAATACGAGCAGTTCTTC
d_call: TRBD1; j_call: TRBJ2-3; v_call: TRBV7-2; clone_size: NA; cdr3_aa: CASSAQSDRGTDTQYF; cdr3_nt: TGTGCCAGCAGCGCTCAATCGGACAGGGGTACAGATACGCAGTATTTT
d_call: TRBD2; j_call: TRBJ2-1; v_call: TRBV30; clone_size: NA; cdr3_aa: CAWSATSGGHNEQFF; cdr3_nt: TGTGCCTGGAGTGCAACTAGCGGGGGTCACAATGAGCAGTTCTTC
d_call: TRBD1; j_call: TRBJ1-5; v_call: TRBV7-2; clone_size: NA; cdr3_aa: CASSLALTGGESNQPQHF; cdr3_nt: TGTGCCAGCAGCTTAGCCTTGACAGGGGGCGAGAGCAATCAGCCCCAGCATTTT
d_call: TRBD1; j_call: TRBJ2-5; v_call: TRBV19; clone_size: NA; cdr3_aa: CASSMGTGIGETQYF; cdr3_nt: TGTGCCAGTAGTATGGGGACAGGGATAGGGGAGACCCAGTACTTC
d_call: TRBD1; j_call: TRBJ1-4; v_call: TRBV7-9; clone_size: NA; cdr3_aa: CASSLQGAANEKLFF; cdr3_nt: TGTGCCAGCAGCTTACAGGGGGCGGCTAATGAAAAACTGTTTTTT
d_call: NA; j_call: TRBJ1-2; v_call: TRBV28; clone_size: NA; cdr3_aa: CASSPAYGYTF; cdr3_nt: TGTGCCAGCAGCCCTGCATATGGCTACACCTTC
d_call: TRBD1; j_call: TRBJ2-7; v_call: TRBV4-1; clone_size: NA; cdr3_aa: CASRQIGTGNYEQYF; cdr3_nt: TGCGCCAGCAGGCAGATAGGGACAGGGAACTACGAGCAGTACTTC
d_call: TRBD1; j_call: TRBJ1-3; v_call: TRBV7-2; clone_size: NA; cdr3_aa: CATGQGSSGNTIYF; cdr3_nt: TGTGCCACCGGACAGGGGTCTTCTGGAAACACCATATATTTT
d_call: NA; j_call: TRBJ1-3; v_call: TRBV13; clone_size: NA; cdr3_aa: CASSFRTASGNTIYF; cdr3_nt: TGTGCCAGCAGCTTTCGGACAGCCTCTGGAAACACCATATATTTT
d_call: NA; j_call: TRBJ1-5; v_call: TRBV27; clone_size: NA; cdr3_aa: CASGPPRQPQHF; cdr3_nt: TGTGCCAGCGGCCCTCCGAGACAGCCCCAGCATTTT
d_call: TRBD1; j_call: TRBJ1-1; v_call: TRBV7-8; clone_size: once; cdr3_aa: CASSLVGQANTEAFF; cdr3_nt: TGTGCCAGCAGCTTAGTCGGACAGGCAAACACTGAAGCTTTCTTT
d_call: TRBD1; j_call: TRBJ1-3; v_call: TRBV5-4; clone_size: once; cdr3_aa: CASSQKTGASGNTIYF; cdr3_nt: TGTGCCAGCAGCCAAAAGACAGGGGCCTCTGGAAACACCATATATTTT
d_call: TRBD1; j_call: TRBJ1-2; v_call: TRBV5-4; clone_size: NA; cdr3_aa: CASSLGQGGYGYTF; cdr3_nt: TGTGCCAGCAGCCTGGGGCAGGGGGGGTACGGCTACACCTTC
d_call: NA; j_call: TRBJ2-7; v_call: TRBV10-2; clone_size: NA; cdr3_aa: CASSNSYEQYF; cdr3_nt: TGCGCCAGCAGTAACTCTTACGAGCAGTACTTC
d_call: TRBD2; j_call: TRBJ2-5; v_call: TRBV25-1; clone_size: NA; cdr3_aa: CASSETGGGNQETQYF; cdr3_nt: TGTGCCAGCAGTGAAACGGGGGGGGGAAACCAAGAGACCCAGTACTTC
d_call: TRBD1; j_call: TRBJ1-1; v_call: TRBV10-3; clone_size: NA; cdr3_aa: CAISWDRGTEAFF; cdr3_nt: TGTGCCATCAGCTGGGACAGGGGGACTGAAGCTTTCTTT
d_call: NA; j_call: TRBJ2-2; v_call: TRBV28; clone_size: NA; cdr3_aa: CASSTRRNTGELFF; cdr3_nt: TGTGCCAGCAGTACTCGCAGGAACACCGGGGAGCTGTTTTTT
d_call: NA; j_call: TRBJ1-2; v_call: TRBV28; clone_size: NA; cdr3_aa: CASSLLEMGGYTF; cdr3_nt: TGTGCCAGCAGTCTCCTTGAAATGGGTGGCTACACCTTC
d_call: NA; j_call: TRBJ1-3; v_call: TRBV4-3; clone_size: NA; cdr3_aa: CASSFSSGNTIYF; cdr3_nt: TGCGCCAGCAGTTTTTCCTCTGGAAACACCATATATTTT
d_call: NA; j_call: TRBJ2-5; v_call: TRBV28; clone_size: NA; cdr3_aa: CATEEETQYF; cdr3_nt: TGTGCCACGGAGGAAGAGACCCAGTACTTC
d_call: NA; j_call: TRBJ1-2; v_call: TRBV27; clone_size: NA; cdr3_aa: CASSLKGPDYGYTF; cdr3_nt: TGTGCCAGCAGTTTAAAAGGACCCGACTATGGCTACACCTTC